These T cell receptor beta chains were read from a single sample in a study of CD8 T cells in Susac syndrome. TCRdb reanalysed the immunoSEQ multiplex PCR reads using MiXCR and keeps one entry per CDR3 protein. Here the sample spans 200,000 or so distinct CDR3 sequences, 92% being singletons. The sequencing input was CD8+ T cells from PBMCs. Receptor source: a human donor with multiple sclerosis. Each CDR3 is given with its conserved first and last residue. D genes are given only for firm matches. Some rows mark clone size as missing; the rest say once, few, many or name a class of expanded clone.

v_gene	j_gene	abundance	d_gene	CDR3aa	CDR3nt
TRBV30	TRBJ2-2	.	.	CAWDVANTGELFF	TGTGCCTGGGACGTCGCGAACACCGGGGAGCTGTTTTTT
TRBV9	TRBJ2-7	.	.	CASSVDTANPYEQYF	TGTGCCAGCAGCGTAGATACAGCCAACCCCTACGAGCAGTACTTC
TRBV29-1	TRBJ2-7	.	TRBD1	CSVEGAPGGETTGPYEQYF	TGCAGCGTTGAAGGGGCCCCAGGGGGCGAGACCACTGGTCCCTACGAGCAGTACTTC
TRBV4-1	TRBJ1-3	.	.	CASSPVGASGNTIYF	TGCGCCAGCAGCCCAGTTGGGGCCTCTGGAAACACCATATATTTT
TRBV19	TRBJ1-2	.	.	CASSIVSGYGYTF	TGTGCCAGTAGTATAGTTTCCGGGTATGGCTACACCTTC
TRBV6-4	TRBJ2-3	.	TRBD1	CASSAGTVGTDTQYF	TGTGCCAGCAGTGCCGGGACAGTGGGCACAGATACGCAGTATTTT
TRBV27	TRBJ2-7	.	.	CASSSLIQFEQYF	TGTGCCAGCAGTTCCCTTATACAGTTCGAGCAGTACTTC
TRBV2	TRBJ2-1	.	TRBD2	CASSLANDEQFF	TGTGCCAGTTCACTAGCGAATGATGAGCAGTTCTTC
TRBV7-9	TRBJ1-2	.	.	CASSLYRGVSSYYGYTF	TGTGCCAGCAGCTTATATCGAGGAGTATCAAGCTACTATGGCTACACCTTC
TRBV11-2	TRBJ2-5	.	TRBD2	CASSIDPSGWTRPKTQYF	TGTGCCAGCAGCATAGACCCTAGCGGTTGGACACGCCCGAAGACCCAGTACTTC
TRBV9	TRBJ2-7	.	TRBD1	CASSGAGTGALYEQYF	TGTGCCAGCAGCGGTGCCGGGACAGGGGCCCTCTACGAGCAGTACTTC
TRBV19	TRBJ1-5	.	.	CASSILTGSNQPQHF	TGTGCCAGTAGTATACTCACGGGCAGCAATCAGCCCCAGCATTTT
TRBV6-2/TRBV6-3	TRBJ2-7	.	TRBD2	CASSYDPRTSGSAAPIEQYF	TGTGCCAGCAGTTACGACCCCCGGACTAGCGGGAGTGCAGCCCCCATCGAGCAGTACTTC
TRBV30	TRBJ1-1	.	.	CAWGEGNTEAFF	TGTGCCTGGGGGGAAGGGAACACTGAAGCTTTCTTT
TRBV30	TRBJ1-2	few	.	CAWSPGGGGYTF	TGTGCCTGGAGTCCTGGGGGGGGAGGCTACACCTTC
TRBV30	TRBJ1-1	once	TRBD1	CAWSTGTGTTEAFF	TGTGCCTGGAGTACCGGGACAGGGACGACTGAAGCTTTCTTT
TRBV4-2	TRBJ2-7	.	TRBD2	CASSQEMLAGYEQYF	TGTGCCAGCAGCCAAGAAATGCTAGCGGGGTACGAGCAGTACTTC
TRBV3-1	TRBJ2-3	.	TRBD2	CASSQDGLAGDRDTQYF	TGTGCCAGCAGCCAAGACGGGCTAGCGGGGGATCGGGATACGCAGTATTTT
TRBV7-9	TRBJ2-5	.	TRBD1	CASSLPQGQKRQETQYF	TGTGCCAGCAGCTTACCCCAGGGACAGAAGCGTCAAGAGACCCAGTACTTC
TRBV29-1	TRBJ1-1	once	.	CSVESPMTTEAFF	TGCAGCGTTGAATCCCCTATGACCACTGAAGCTTTCTTT
TRBV9	TRBJ2-3	.	TRBD2	CASSAASGITDTQYF	TGTGCCAGCAGCGCCGCTAGCGGGATCACAGATACGCAGTATTTT
TRBV12-3/TRBV12-4	TRBJ2-7	.	.	CASSLGGHSSYEQYF	TGTGCCAGCAGTTTGGGCGGTCACTCGTCCTACGAGCAGTACTTC
TRBV13	TRBJ2-4	.	.	CASSFRGRGNIQYF	TGTGCCAGCAGCTTCAGGGGGCGGGGGAACATTCAGTACTTC
TRBV5-6	TRBJ1-1	.	.	CASSILQLNTEAFF	TGTGCCAGCAGCATACTACAGCTGAACACTGAAGCTTTCTTT
TRBV20-1	TRBJ2-1	.	.	CSAPTGDQPYNEQFF	TGCAGTGCCCCGACCGGGGACCAACCCTACAATGAGCAGTTCTTC
TRBV12-3/TRBV12-4	TRBJ2-1	.	TRBD2	CASRPGLAETGEQFF	TGTGCCAGCAGGCCGGGACTAGCGGAAACGGGTGAGCAGTTCTTC
TRBV4-3	TRBJ2-1	.	.	CASSQDSGTLSNEQFF	TGCGCCAGCAGCCAAGATTCAGGGACCCTCTCCAATGAGCAGTTCTTC
TRBV29-1	TRBJ1-2	.	.	CSVEESAIYGYTF	TGCAGCGTTGAAGAATCGGCTATCTATGGCTACACCTTC
TRBV12-3/TRBV12-4	TRBJ1-5	.	TRBD1	CASSLRQGNQPQHF	TGTGCCAGCAGTTTAAGACAGGGTAATCAGCCCCAGCATTTT
TRBV27	TRBJ2-2	.	TRBD1	CASSATGDTGELFF	TGTGCCAGCAGCGCGACAGGGGACACCGGGGAGCTGTTTTTT
TRBV3-1	TRBJ2-3	.	.	CASSQDREGAYTQYF	TGTGCCAGCAGCCAAGATCGGGAGGGGGCATATACGCAGTATTTT
TRBV5-1	TRBJ1-1	.	TRBD1	CASSLGATGGIGNTEAFF	TGCGCCAGCAGCTTGGGAGCGACAGGGGGGATTGGGAACACTGAAGCTTTCTTT
TRBV14	TRBJ2-1	.	.	CASSPHRNPNEQFF	TGTGCCAGCAGCCCGCATAGGAACCCCAATGAGCAGTTCTTC
TRBV30	TRBJ1-4	.	.	CAWGGEPTNEKLFF	TGTGCCTGGGGAGGGGAGCCAACTAATGAAAAACTGTTTTTT
TRBV4-1	TRBJ2-1	once	.	CASSQATGQYNEQFF	TGCGCCAGCAGCCAAGCCACCGGACAGTACAATGAGCAGTTCTTC
TRBV19	TRBJ2-7	.	.	CASSPARERPSYEQYF	TGTGCCAGTAGCCCTGCGAGGGAGAGGCCGTCCTACGAGCAGTACTTC
TRBV5-6	TRBJ2-2	.	.	CASSPGPNTGELFF	TGTGCCAGCAGTCCGGGCCCGAACACCGGGGAGCTGTTTTTT
TRBV30	TRBJ2-5	.	.	CAWSVRTGEKETQYF	TGTGCCTGGAGTGTACGGACGGGGGAGAAGGAGACCCAGTACTTC
TRBV29-1	TRBJ1-1	.	.	CSVGGLNTEAFF	TGCAGCGTTGGTGGACTGAACACTGAAGCTTTCTTT
TRBV5-6	TRBJ2-1	.	TRBD2	CASSLRLAGGNEQFF	TGTGCCAGCAGCTTGAGACTAGCGGGGGGAAATGAGCAGTTCTTC
TRBV3-1	TRBJ2-1	.	.	CASSQDQASSYNEQFF	TGTGCCAGCAGCCAAGATCAGGCCAGCTCCTACAATGAGCAGTTCTTC
TRBV27	TRBJ2-1	.	TRBD2	CASSSGAGPWEQFF	TGTGCCAGCAGTTCGGGAGCGGGACCGTGGGAGCAGTTCTTC
TRBV4-1	TRBJ1-1	.	.	CASSRGLEGDTEALF	TGCGCCAGCAGCCGGGGATTGGAAGGGGACACTGAAGCTTTGTTT
TRBV20-1	TRBJ1-2	.	.	CSARHIGVQGVGYTF	TGCAGTGCTAGACACATAGGGGTTCAAGGGGTTGGCTACACCTTC